This is a list of T cell receptor beta chains from one sample in a study of spatial heterogeneity in lung cancer. TCRdb reanalysed the 5' RACE reads using MiXCR and keeps one entry per CDR3 protein. This repertoire shows roughly 26,000 distinct CDR3 sequences, around 6% found once; its top ten account for around 21%. The source material was PBMCs, sampled at follow-up. The receptors originated from a male donor with early-stage non-small cell lung cancer. Each CDR3 is given with its conserved first and last residue. The listing skips clone size in some rows; elsewhere it reads once, few, many or a size class.

J gene: TRBJ2-3
clone size: many
V gene: TRBV4-1
CDR3 protein: CASSQRESSTDTQYF

J gene: TRBJ2-7
clone size: few
V gene: TRBV20-1
CDR3 protein: CSAGTGRSYEQYF

J gene: TRBJ2-7
clone size: .
V gene: TRBV4-3
CDR3 protein: CASSQDSGTYAYEQYF

J gene: TRBJ2-5
clone size: .
V gene: TRBV3-1
CDR3 protein: CASSQRYPFQETQYF

J gene: TRBJ2-5
clone size: many
V gene: TRBV11-2
CDR3 protein: CASSSEGETQYF

J gene: TRBJ2-3
clone size: many
V gene: TRBV5-6
CDR3 protein: CASSYAEADTQYF

J gene: TRBJ2-5
clone size: many
V gene: TRBV9
CDR3 protein: CASSDLETQYF

J gene: TRBJ1-5
clone size: .
V gene: TRBV6-1
CDR3 protein: CASSEDRDSYSNQPQHF

J gene: TRBJ1-2
clone size: many
V gene: TRBV5-4
CDR3 protein: CASKGTGVLIGRGYTF

J gene: TRBJ2-7
clone size: .
V gene: TRBV29-1
CDR3 protein: CSVTDRYEQYF

J gene: TRBJ2-7
clone size: many
V gene: TRBV18
CDR3 protein: CASRRDHISYEQYF

J gene: TRBJ2-1
clone size: few
V gene: TRBV6-5
CDR3 protein: CASSYQRDRGSEQFF

J gene: TRBJ2-3
clone size: many
V gene: TRBV18
CDR3 protein: CASSPRNTDTQYF

J gene: TRBJ1-2
clone size: many
V gene: TRBV5-6
CDR3 protein: CASSSFGYGYTF

J gene: TRBJ1-5
clone size: few
V gene: TRBV7-2
CDR3 protein: CASSFVSESYSNQPQHF

J gene: TRBJ2-1
clone size: many
V gene: TRBV7-2
CDR3 protein: CASSLSWEEQFF

J gene: TRBJ1-3
clone size: .
V gene: TRBV12-3/TRBV12-4
CDR3 protein: CASSRGGSGNTIYF

J gene: TRBJ2-7
clone size: many
V gene: TRBV20-1
CDR3 protein: CSASHITSYEQYF

J gene: TRBJ2-3
clone size: .
V gene: TRBV30
CDR3 protein: CAWTWKDTQYF

J gene: TRBJ1-4
clone size: many
V gene: TRBV7-3
CDR3 protein: CASSLTGANEKLFF

J gene: TRBJ2-1
clone size: .
V gene: TRBV7-6
CDR3 protein: CASSLGGSRNEQFF

J gene: TRBJ1-2
clone size: many
V gene: TRBV27
CDR3 protein: CASSFQGRGYGYTF

J gene: TRBJ1-2
clone size: .
V gene: TRBV2
CDR3 protein: CASSENRQYGYTF

J gene: TRBJ2-1
clone size: .
V gene: TRBV27
CDR3 protein: CASSFGREADEQFF

J gene: TRBJ2-2
clone size: few
V gene: TRBV19
CDR3 protein: CASSIDSGELFF

J gene: TRBJ1-5
clone size: many
V gene: TRBV5-6
CDR3 protein: CASSSGTGGYQPQHF

J gene: TRBJ2-6
clone size: .
V gene: TRBV12-3/TRBV12-4
CDR3 protein: CAIPGVSSGANVLTF